One sample yielded the 14 T cell receptor beta chains listed below, sequenced in a study of CD4 T cells in relation to SARS-CoV-2 and coronaviruses. Their antigens are not known. Unexposed donor CD4+ T cells date from 2011-2018, before the COVID-19 pandemic. Isolation of CD4+ T cells took place after around 11 days in culture. The table came from immunoSEQ multiplex PCR; TCRdb's copy has only in-frame clones and leaves some out. The repertoire holds approximately 26,000 clones, with around 67% as singletons. Sequenced sample: CD4+ T cells from PBMCs, cultured in vitro. All receptors derive from a human donor in good health.

The J gene is TRBJ2-4, the V gene TRBV7-2; D gene ambiguous. The CDR3 runs to 13 residues. Germline V gene lookup returns CDR1 SGHTA and CDR2 FQGNSA. V lost 5 bases, J lost 4 bases, and 9 bases lay in between. The CDR3 DNA follows: TGTGCCAGCAGCACCCCCGGGAAAAACATTCAGTACTTC. It specifies CASSTPGKNIQYF.

The chain recombines TRBV7-9 with TRBJ1-1; D is unresolved. The ends were cut back, 5 bases at V and 1 base at J, with 11 bases in the middle. CDR3 length equals 14 residues. Germline V gives CDR1 SEHNR, CDR2 FQNEAQ (reference sequence). The DNA of the CDR3 is TGTGCCAGCAGCAAACCGAGGGAGAACACTGAAGCTTTCTTT. Translation: CASSKPRENTEAFF.

This sequence joins TRBV19 and TRBJ2-1; possibly TRBD1 for D (6 bases). The CDR3 consists of 16 residues. Deletions cut 7 bases from V and 2 bases from J, with 18 bases between. The germline V gene has CDR1 LNHDA and CDR2 SQIVND (reference sequence). The CDR3 DNA is TGTGCCAGTACCTCCCAGGACAGCTCTACCTACAATGAGCAGTTCTTC. Amino acid sequence: CASTSQDSSTYNEQFF.

The rearrangement uses TRBV11-2 and TRBJ1-2; D is uncertain. CDR3 length: 13 amino acids. V lost 4 bases, J lost 2 bases, and 8 bases lay in between. The germline CDR1 and CDR2 sequences are SGHAT and FQNNGV. The CDR3 here is CASSSRRNYGYTF. Written as DNA, the CDR3 is TGTGCCAGCAGCTCGCGAAGAAACTATGGCTACACCTTC. Using reference TRBV11-2 and TRBJ1-2 for the parts outside the CDR3, the full variable domain is EAGVAQSPRYKIIEKRQSVAFWCNPISGHATLYWYQQILGQGPKLLIQFQNNGVVDDSQLPKDRFSAERLKGVDSTLKIQPAKLEDSAVYLCASSSRRNYGYTFGSGTRLTVV.

The chain is built from TRBV18 and TRBJ1-2; TRBD1 aligns across 9 bases. The V gene end was trimmed by 6 bases and the J gene end by 2 bases; junction bases not matched to a gene: 10. Germline V CDR1 and CDR2: KGHSH, LQKENI. The CDR3 runs 16 residues. The CDR3 DNA sequence: TGTGCCAGCTCTCCCGGACAGGGGCGAGTCAACTATGGCTACACCTTC. It specifies CASSPGQGRVNYGYTF.

The rearrangement uses TRBV7-9 and TRBJ1-2; maybe TRBD1 (6 bases). The germline V gene encodes CDR1 SEHNR and CDR2 FQNEAQ (reference sequence). The CDR3 contains 14 residues. The V end lost 1 base, the J end lost 4 bases, and 10 bases lay between the germline ends. CDR3 amino acids: CASSLGGTTYGYTF. The CDR3 region has the DNA TGTGCCAGCAGCTTAGGAGGGACAACCTATGGCTACACCTTC.

This clone was detected a few times. V gene TRBV7-2 combines with J gene TRBJ2-7, with 14 bases lining up with TRBD2. The ends lost 7 bases at V and 5 bases at J; junction bases unmatched: 10. The CDR3 is 16 residues long. Germline V lookup: CDR1 SGHTA, CDR2 FQGNSA. The CDR3 spells CASTPGRLAGGDEQYF. CDR3 nucleotides: TGTGCCAGCACCCCAGGGCGACTAGCGGGAGGGGACGAGCAGTACTTC.

The V and J genes are TRBV6-5 and TRBJ2-6; D uncertain. Trimming cost V 10 bases and J 0 bases, with 7 bases left between them. Germline lookup yields CDR1 MNHEY and CDR2 SVGAGI. This CDR3 is built from 13 residues. The CDR3 bases are TGTGCCACACGGTACTCTGGGGCCAACGTCCTGACTTTC. It specifies CATRYSGANVLTF.

The J gene is TRBJ1-2, the V gene TRBV7-9; D ambiguous. CDR3 length: 12 amino acids. Trimming removed 2 bases from V and 8 bases from J, with 9 bases in between. Germline CDR1 and CDR2: SEHNR and FQNEAQ (reference sequence). CDR3 bases: TGTGCCAGCAGCTTAAGTGGGCTGGGCTACACCTTC. Residues: CASSLSGLGYTF.

V and J are TRBV30 and TRBJ1-1; D perhaps matches TRBD1 (5 bases). V lost 5 bases and J 5 bases, leaving 9 bases between the germline ends. Germline V gene lookup returns CDR1 GTSNPN and CDR2 SVGIG (reference sequence). The CDR3 sequence is 11 residues long. CDR3 amino acids: CAWGGGTEAFF. The CDR3 region has the DNA TGTGCCTGGGGGGGAGGGACTGAAGCTTTCTTT.

The gene calls are TRBV4-2 and TRBJ2-3; TRBD2 matches at 7 bases. Trimming took 1 base from V and 5 from J; bases not matched to a gene: 3. The CDR3 extends over 14 amino acids. Germline CDR1 LGHNA, CDR2 YNFKEQ. The CDR3 DNA reads TGTGCCAGCAGCCAAGCAGGCGGGGGAGATACGCAGTATTTT. This codes for CASSQAGGGDTQYF.

V gene TRBV4-3 combines with J gene TRBJ1-1, with D perhaps matching TRBD1 (6 bases). V was cut by 4 bases and J by 1 base, with 7 bases left in between. Germline loops: CDR1 LGHNA, CDR2 YSLEER. This CDR3 region has 13 residues. The CDR3 sequence is CASSLQGNTEAFF. The CDR3 DNA sequence: TGCGCCAGCAGCCTACAGGGGAACACTGAAGCTTTCTTT.

The chain uses TRBV19 and TRBJ1-2, with D perhaps TRBD1 (6 bases). V lost 1 base and J 4 bases, leaving 19 bases between the germline ends. The CDR3 has 17 residues. CDR1 is LNHDA and CDR2 is SQIVND in the germline V gene (reference sequence). This chain's CDR3 is CASSIAGGAGGLYGYTF. In nucleotides, the CDR3 is TGTGCCAGTAGTATAGCGGGGGGCGCCGGGGGACTCTATGGCTACACCTTC.

The J gene is TRBJ2-7, the V gene TRBV7-2; 12 bases are shared with TRBD2. The germline V gene has CDR1 SGHTA and CDR2 FQGNSA. The CDR3 has 14 amino acids. V was pared by 5 bases and J by 3 bases, with 2 bases of the junction left unmatched. This CDR3 is CASSMTSGGYEQYF. For the CDR3, the DNA is TGTGCCAGCAGCATGACTAGCGGGGGCTACGAGCAGTACTTC. Full variable domain (outside the CDR3, taken from reference TRBV7-2 and TRBJ2-7): GAGVSQSPSNKVTEKGKDVELRCDPISGHTALYWYRQSLGQGLEFLIYFQGNSAPDKSGLPSDRFSAERTGGSVSTLTIQRTQQEDSAVYLCASSMTSGGYEQYFGPGTRLTVT.